The 12 T cell receptor beta chains listed next were all sequenced from one sample in a study of cytomegalovirus exposure and HLA in healthy donors. Primers included in the PCR were 60 Vbeta and 13 Jbeta primers. The protocol was immunoSEQ multiplex PCR, while the TCRdb copy is restricted to in-frame clones and leaves out a portion. The table for this sample gives 150,000 or so clones. The sample comprised PBMCs. Receptor source: a woman aged 18-29 years in good health and CMV-seronegative.

The V call is TRBV15, the J call TRBJ2-7; no definite D call. The CDR3 spans 12 residues. The germline V gene encodes CDR1 LNHNV and CDR2 YYDKDF (reference sequence). The V gene lost 5 bases and the J gene lost 3 bases, with 8 bases spanning the gap. The chain's CDR3 is CATSLPGYEQYF. The CDR3 DNA follows: TGTGCCACCAGCCTCCCGGGCTACGAGCAGTACTTC.

The chain is built from TRBV5-4 and TRBJ2-7; 7 nucleotides align to TRBD1. Unmatched junction bases numbered 4, after V lost 4 bases and J lost 6 bases. Germline CDR1 SGHNT, CDR2 YYREEE (reference sequence). The CDR3 length is 12 residues. This chain's CDR3 is CASSIQGSEQYV. The CDR3 DNA follows: TGTGCCAGCAGCATACAGGGGTCCGAGCAGTACGTC.

The chain joins TRBV30 to TRBJ2-6; D is possibly TRBD2 (5 bases). V was pared by 0 bases and J by 0 bases, with 24 bases between. From germline, CDR1 is GTSNPN and CDR2 SVGIG (reference sequence). The CDR3 is 21 residues long. The DNA of the CDR3 is TGTGCCTGGAGTGTACCCGTGTACCTTTTGATAGCGAGCTCTGGGGCCAACGTCCTGACTTTC. Its protein product is CAWSVPVYLLIASSGANVLTF.

The chain uses TRBV5-6 and TRBJ2-1, with a tentative D call TRBD2 (6 bases). CDR3 size: 17 residues. Germline CDR1 is SGHDT and CDR2 is YYEEEE. Trimming shortened V by 6 bases and J by 4 bases, and 23 bases separated the two germline ends. CDR3 in amino acids: CASTPVLFAGIYNEQFF. The CDR3, as DNA: TGTGCCAGCACCCCGGTCCTATTTGCGGGGATATACAATGAGCAGTTCTTC.

The chain links TRBV7-9 to TRBJ2-1; the D gene is possibly TRBD2 (5 bases). This CDR3 region has 16 residues. Trimming stripped 5 bases from V and 4 bases from J, with 18 bases between. Germline CDR1 and CDR2: SEHNR and FQNEAQ (reference sequence). The CDR3 region is CASSPVNGSGYNEQFF. Written as DNA, the CDR3 is TGTGCCAGCAGCCCCGTTAATGGGAGTGGTTACAATGAGCAGTTCTTC.

This chain links TRBV2 with TRBJ2-2, with TRBD2 identical over 8 bases. From germline, CDR1 is SNHLY and CDR2 FYNNEI. J gave up 7 bases and V 5 bases, and 12 bases lay outside the gene matches. CDR3 length: 16 residues. As DNA, the CDR3 is TGTGCCAGCAGTCCACTAGCGGTCGGGTCCATCGGGGAGCTGTTTTTT. This encodes CASSPLAVGSIGELFF.

The chain uses TRBV5-4 and TRBJ2-7, with D possibly TRBD1 on 8 matching bases. Germline-derived CDR1 and CDR2 are SGHNT and YYREEE (reference sequence). The CDR3 has 14 residues. V shed 4 bases and J shed 6 bases, with 17 bases lying between them. CDR3 DNA: TGTGCCAGCAGCCCTCGTACAGGGGGGGGCGAGCAGTACGTC. Amino acids: CASSPRTGGGEQYV.

The V and J genes are TRBV18 and TRBJ2-5; 8 bases are a match to TRBD2. Germline CDR1 KGHSH, CDR2 LQKENI. V lost 2 bases to trimming and J lost 4 bases; unmatched junction nucleotides: 3. The CDR3 is made up of 14 amino acids. The CDR3 nucleotides read TGTGCCAGCTCACCAGGACGGGGGGGAGAGACCCAGTACTTC. Translated: CASSPGRGGETQYF.

This chain uses TRBV6-1 with TRBJ1-2; TRBD1 agrees at 8 bases. This CDR3 is 13 amino acids long. CDR1 MNHNS and CDR2 SASEGT come from the germline V gene. Germline trimming cut 4 bases from V and 4 bases from J; bases unmatched to any gene: 2. CDR3 sequence (DNA): TGTGCCAGCAGTGGACAGGGGAGCTATGGCTACACCTTC. Translated: CASSGQGSYGYTF.

This chain connects TRBV30 to TRBJ2-5; TRBD2 agrees at 12 bases. TRBJ2-7 matches the DNA end more closely, so the J call is doubtful. The germline V gene encodes CDR1 GTSNPN and CDR2 SVGIG (reference sequence). The CDR3 has 17 residues. CDR3 in DNA: TGTGCCTGGAGTAGAGCTAGCGGGAGGGCCGATACCTACGAGCAGTACTTC. Its protein product is CAWSRASGRADTYEQYF.

The chain employs TRBV7-3 and TRBJ1-1, with D possibly matching TRBD1 (5 bases). V was trimmed by 5 bases and J by 2 bases, leaving 12 bases between them. Germline V gene sequence: CDR1 SGHTA, CDR2 FQGTGA. The CDR3 sequence is 14 residues long. CDR3 protein: CASSIGQGNTEAFF. CDR3 in DNA: TGTGCCAGCAGCATAGGGCAGGGAAACACTGAAGCTTTCTTT.

The chain combines TRBV10-1 with TRBJ1-2; TRBD1 matches at 9 bases. CDR3 length equals 15 residues. Trimming at V came to 2 bases and at J to 8 bases, leaving 9 bases not matched to a gene. The germline gives CDR1 WNHNN, CDR2 SYGVQD (reference sequence). DNA of the CDR3: TGCGCCAGCAGTGAGGGGACAGGGTACCGGGACGGCTACACCTTC. Its translation: CASSEGTGYRDGYTF.